The 32 T cell receptor beta chains listed next were all sequenced from one sample in a study of beta chain features in type 1 diabetes. The study reverse transcribed the entire isolated RNA, so it sequenced expressed TCRB transcripts. The table came from immunoSEQ multiplex PCR; TCRdb's copy has only in-frame clones and leaves some out. The table lists approximately 250,000 clones, approximately 14% of them singletons. The sequenced sample consisted of naive CD4+ T cells from blood. All receptors derive from a woman aged 40 to 50 in good health.

Only a few counts were recorded for this clone. The chain employs TRBV18 and TRBJ2-7, with D maybe TRBD1 (5 bases). There are 16 residues in the CDR3. Trimming removed 0 bases at V and 3 bases at J, with 15 bases between. The V gene's germline CDR1 is KGHSH and CDR2 LQKENI. The CDR3 protein is CASSPPTGRADYEQYF. As DNA, the CDR3 is TGTGCCAGCTCACCACCGACCGGCAGGGCAGACTACGAGCAGTACTTC.

In this sample, this clone turned up a few times. The chain links TRBV12-5 to TRBJ2-7; no clear D gene. Germline V gene sequence: CDR1 LGHNT, CDR2 FRNRAP. V lost 5 bases to trimming and J lost 6 bases, with 11 bases between them. The CDR3 extends over 12 amino acids. The chain's CDR3 is CASGGARAEQYF. Written as DNA, the CDR3 is TGTGCTAGTGGTGGAGCGAGAGCCGAGCAGTACTTC.

This clone was seen a handful of times. This chain uses TRBV4-1 with TRBJ2-3; TRBD2 matches at 8 bases. Germline trimming cut 1 base from V and 4 bases from J; bases unmatched to any gene: 4. This CDR3 has 15 residues. Germline lookup yields CDR1 MGHRA and CDR2 YSYEKL. The CDR3 coding sequence is TGCGCCAGCAGCCAAGTAGCGGGGTTGGCAGATACGCAGTATTTT. It translates to CASSQVAGLADTQYF.

This rearrangement joins TRBV5-1 to TRBJ2-3; perhaps TRBD1 as D (5 bases). Trimming left V 0 bases short and J 4 bases short, with 9 bases between. CDR1 is SGHRS and CDR2 is YFSETQ in the germline V gene. The length of the CDR3 is 14 residues. The CDR3 DNA sequence: TGCGCCAGCAGCTTGGGACAGCTCGCAGATACGCAGTATTTT. Translating it yields CASSLGQLADTQYF.

DNA of the CDR3: TGTGCCAGCAGCTTAGAGCGTCTAGCGGACCACTACGAGCAGTACTTC. As protein: CASSLERLADHYEQYF. The chain couples TRBV7-8 to TRBJ2-7, with TRBD2 matching 7 bases. V dropped 1 base and J dropped 3; count of bases not matched to a gene: 9. This CDR3 has 16 amino acids. Germline V gene lookup returns CDR1 SGHVS and CDR2 FQNEAQ.

This clone was observed a few times. The CDR3 sequence is CASSIQGAWANEQFF. In DNA form, the CDR3 reads TGTGCCAGTAGCATTCAGGGGGCATGGGCCAATGAGCAGTTCTTC. The V call is TRBV19, the J call TRBJ2-1; 8 bases align to TRBD1. Germline V CDR1 and CDR2: LNHDA, SQIVND (reference sequence). Trimming took 6 bases from V and 6 from J; bases not matched to a gene: 10. This CDR3 comprises 15 residues.

At least ten counts were recorded for this clone. CDR3 amino acids: CASSQIRTSGYNEQFF. In nucleotides, the CDR3 is TGCGCCAGCAGCCAAATTCGAACTAGCGGTTACAATGAGCAGTTCTTC. The chain links TRBV4-3 to TRBJ2-1; TRBD2 agrees at 8 bases. Germline trimming cut 2 bases from V and 4 bases from J; bases unmatched to any gene: 7. This CDR3 has 16 residues. The germline gives CDR1 LGHNA, CDR2 YSLEER.

This clone was counted only a few times. The rearrangement joins TRBV18 to TRBJ2-7, with TRBD1 matching 9 bases. V shed 4 bases, J shed 3 bases, and the junction held 7 bases outside the gene matches. Germline CDR1 is KGHSH and CDR2 is LQKENI. This CDR3 is 15 amino acids long. The CDR3 sequence: CASSQGTGSLYEQYF. CDR3 DNA sequence: TGTGCCAGCTCACAGGGGACAGGGTCCCTCTACGAGCAGTACTTC.

This clone was found a few times. The genes are TRBV19 and TRBJ1-5; D ambiguous. CDR3 length: 13 residues. CDR1 is LNHDA and CDR2 is SQIVND in the germline V gene (reference sequence). V gave up 0 bases and J gave up 4 bases, with 4 bases separating them. CDR3 protein: CASSIEQNQPQHF. CDR3 nucleotide sequence: TGTGCCAGTAGTATAGAACAGAATCAGCCCCAGCATTTT.

In this sample, this clone turned up a few times. V is TRBV29-1 and J is TRBJ2-7; D is ambiguous. Per germline, CDR1 SQVTM and CDR2 ANQGSEA. The CDR3 totals 12 residues. V dropped 8 bases and J dropped 2 bases, with 13 bases sitting between them. CDR3 protein: CSSKTKAYEQYF. The CDR3, as DNA: TGCAGCTCAAAAACAAAAGCCTACGAGCAGTACTTC.

This clone was detected a few times. V and J are TRBV11-2 and TRBJ1-1, with D possibly TRBD1 on 6 matching bases. Germline values: CDR1 SGHAT, CDR2 FQNNGV. The V and J ends lost 1 base and 0 bases respectively, with 12 bases between them. This CDR3 has 16 residues. This chain's CDR3 is CASSLGNRAMNTEAFF. CDR3 nucleotide sequence: TGTGCCAGCAGCTTAGGAAACAGGGCCATGAACACTGAAGCTTTCTTT. Drawing the rest from reference TRBV11-2 and TRBJ1-1, the complete variable domain is EAGVAQSPRYKIIEKRQSVAFWCNPISGHATLYWYQQILGQGPKLLIQFQNNGVVDDSQLPKDRFSAERLKGVDSTLKIQPAKLEDSAVYLCASSLGNRAMNTEAFFGQGTRLTVV.

This clone was picked up a small number of times. The chain links TRBV27 to TRBJ1-1; D possibly corresponds to TRBD1 (5 bases). Germline V gene data show CDR1 as MNHEY and CDR2 as SMNVEV (reference sequence). V was clipped by 7 bases and J by 1 base, with 13 bases between them. The CDR3 has 14 residues. CDR3 residues: CASKSGDRNTEAFF. CDR3 DNA: TGTGCCAGCAAATCGGGAGACAGGAACACTGAAGCTTTCTTT.

The chain uses TRBV10-3 and TRBJ2-1; 7 positions match TRBD1. The ends lost 8 bases at V and 5 bases at J; junction bases unmatched: 9. The CDR3 has 14 amino acids. From germline, CDR1 is ENHRY and CDR2 SYGVKD. The chain's CDR3 is CAIGPRDRNNEQFF. The CDR3 region has the DNA TGTGCCATCGGGCCTAGGGACAGAAACAATGAGCAGTTCTTC.

This chain links TRBV7-9 with TRBJ2-7; a weak D match, TRBD1 (5 bases). The CDR3 spans 16 residues. V was cut by 2 bases and J by 3 bases, with 17 bases left in between. Per the germline V gene, CDR1 is SEHNR and CDR2 is FQNEAQ (reference sequence). The chain's CDR3 is CASSLRSGYQGYEQYF. As DNA, the CDR3 is TGTGCCAGCAGCTTAAGGTCCGGGTACCAGGGCTACGAGCAGTACTTC.

The chain links TRBV9 to TRBJ1-5; weak D call: TRBD1 (5 bases). Trimming removed 3 bases at V and 10 bases at J, with 17 bases between. Germline values: CDR1 SGDLS, CDR2 YYNGEE. There are 14 residues in the CDR3. The DNA of the CDR3 is TGTGCCAGCAGCGCTACCGGGACTTTGACCCCCCAGCATTTT. It translates to CASSATGTLTPQHF.

The V and J genes are TRBV7-9 and TRBJ2-5; the match to TRBD1 covers 9 bases. CDR1 is SEHNR, CDR2 FQNEAQ, per germline (reference sequence). The CDR3 consists of 15 residues. V lost 6 bases and J lost 5; bases outside the gene matches: 10. The DNA of the CDR3 is TGTGCCAGCAGACCCGGACAGGGGTGGGGGGAGACCCAGTACTTC. This gives the protein CASRPGQGWGETQYF.

The V gene is TRBV5-1, the J gene TRBJ2-7; D perhaps matches TRBD1 (6 bases). The CDR3 is made up of 12 amino acids. Germline V gene lookup returns CDR1 SGHRS and CDR2 YFSETQ. Trimming took 5 bases from V and 3 from J, leaving 9 bases between them. CDR3 sequence reads: CASRPDSYEQYF. In DNA form, the CDR3 reads TGCGCCAGCAGACCGGACAGCTACGAGCAGTACTTC.

This clone has just a few counts. The rearrangement joins TRBV7-2 to TRBJ2-7; D gene unclear. There are 12 residues in the CDR3. Germline CDR1 and CDR2: SGHTA and FQGNSA. Trimming pared 5 bases from V and 6 bases from J, leaving 11 bases between. The DNA of the CDR3 is TGTGCCAGCAGCACCTACTCGGGCGAGCAGTACTTC. It translates to CASSTYSGEQYF.

The chain combines TRBV10-3 with TRBJ2-5; tentative D call: TRBD1 (6 bases). Germline lookup yields CDR1 ENHRY and CDR2 SYGVKD. The CDR3 runs 13 residues. Trimming cost V 2 bases and J 5 bases, with 9 bases left between them. CDR3 in DNA: TGTGCCATCAGTGAGCAGGGGCAGGAGACCCAGTACTTC. Translation gives CAISEQGQETQYF.

As concerns this clone: The junction departs from the called germline gene at one end, perhaps through a read error. This chain connects TRBV4-2 to TRBJ2-1; 7 bases agree with TRBD2. In germline, CDR1 is LGHNA, CDR2 YNFKEQ. CDR3 length: 14 residues. The DNA for the CDR3 is TGTGCCAGCAGCCCGCCGAGCGGGGTACCCCCCCCACTCTTC. Translated, it gives CASSPPSGVPPPLF.

This clone was recorded a few times. This sample also contains other DNA sequences that code for the same CDR3. V is TRBV7-2 and J is TRBJ2-6, with 7 bases identical to TRBD2. The germline gives CDR1 SGHTA, CDR2 FQGNSA. Unmatched junction bases numbered 1, after V lost 3 bases and J lost 2 bases. The CDR3 extends over 15 amino acids. CDR3 nucleotides: TGTGCCAGCAGCTTGGGAGGGGCTGGGGCCAACGTCCTGACTTTC. Translation gives CASSLGGAGANVLTF.

The rearrangement joins TRBV18 to TRBJ1-1; D remains unclear. The CDR3 covers 13 residues. Trimming shortened V by 3 bases and J by 5 bases, and 10 bases separated the two germline ends. Germline V gene data show CDR1 as KGHSH and CDR2 as LQKENI. The DNA of the CDR3 is TGTGCCAGCTCACCGCAAGCTTTAACTGAAGCTTTCTTT. Its protein product is CASSPQALTEAFF.

V gene TRBV5-6 combines with J gene TRBJ2-5; the match to TRBD1 covers 9 bases. Germline assignment: CDR1 SGHDT and CDR2 YYEEEE. This CDR3 has 13 residues. J was trimmed by 3 bases and V by 5 bases; bases with no gene match: 2. CDR3 bases: TGTGCCAGCAGAGGACAGGGGAAAGAGACCCAGTACTTC. Its translation: CASRGQGKETQYF. Using reference TRBV5-6 and TRBJ2-5 for the parts outside the CDR3, the full variable domain is DAGVTQSPTHLIKTRGQQVTLRCSPKSGHDTVSWYQQALGQGPQFIFQYYEEEERQRGNFPDRFSGHQFPNYSSELNVNALLLGDSALYLCASRGQGKETQYFGPGTRLLVL.

The CDR3 loop is CASSLRGSGNQPQHF. CDR3 DNA: TGCGCCAGCAGCTTGAGGGGGAGCGGCAATCAGCCCCAGCATTTT. The rearrangement uses TRBV5-1 and TRBJ1-5; D might be TRBD1 (6 bases). This CDR3 region has 15 residues. V gave up 1 base and J gave up 2 bases, with 10 bases separating them. The V gene's germline CDR1 is SGHRS and CDR2 YFSETQ.

The chain combines TRBV2 with TRBJ1-6; 11 nucleotides agree with TRBD1. This CDR3 has 14 amino acids. Germline CDR1 reads SNHLY; CDR2 reads FYNNEI. Losses at the gene ends were 4 bases for V and 8 bases for J; bases not matched to a gene: 1. Written as DNA, the CDR3 is TGTGCCAGCAGTGTGGGACAGGGGGATTCACCCCTCCACTTT. Protein sequence: CASSVGQGDSPLHF.

This clone was detected only a few times. The chain has TRBV7-2 and TRBJ1-6; D possibly corresponds to TRBD1 (6 bases). The germline gives CDR1 SGHTA, CDR2 FQGNSA. This CDR3 has 14 amino acids. V gave up 5 bases and J gave up 10 bases, with 15 bases separating them. CDR3 DNA: TGTGCCAGCAGCCCAGGGGCTGGGGGATCACCCCTCCACTTT. This gives the protein CASSPGAGGSPLHF. Filled out from reference TRBV7-2 and TRBJ1-6, the complete variable domain reads GAGVSQSPSNKVTEKGKDVELRCDPISGHTALYWYRQSLGQGLEFLIYFQGNSAPDKSGLPSDRFSAERTGGSVSTLTIQRTQQEDSAVYLCASSPGAGGSPLHFGNGTRLTVT.

The J gene is TRBJ2-5, the V gene TRBV7-2, with 16 bases that match TRBD2. Germline loops: CDR1 SGHTA, CDR2 FQGNSA. J lost 2 bases, V lost 3 bases, and 3 bases had no gene match. The CDR3 contains 17 residues. CDR3 sequence (DNA): TGTGCCAGCAGCTTGGGACTAGCGGGGGGGTCTCAAGAGACCCAGTACTTC. This sequence encodes CASSLGLAGGSQETQYF.

The V and J genes are TRBV29-1 and TRBJ1-2; D is uncertain. The CDR3 covers 11 residues. Germline CDR1 is SQVTM and CDR2 is ANQGSEA. V was pared by 5 bases and J by 1 base, with 5 bases between. CDR3 loop: CSVSNNYGYTF. DNA of the CDR3: TGCAGCGTTAGCAATAACTATGGCTACACCTTC. Full variable domain (rest looked up from reference TRBV29-1 and TRBJ1-2): SAVISQKPSRDICQRGTSLTIQCQVDSQVTMMFWYRQQPGQSLTLIATANQGSEATYESGFVIDKFPISRPNLTFSTLTVSNMSPEDSSIYLCSVSNNYGYTFGSGTRLTVV.

This clone turned up a few times. V gene TRBV25-1 combines with J gene TRBJ1-3; D remains ambiguous. The CDR3 totals 15 residues. Germline assignment: CDR1 MGHDK and CDR2 SYGVNS. V lost 2 bases and J lost 0, with 8 bases in between. The CDR3 nucleotides read TGTGCCAGCAGTGAACAGGTTTACTCTGGAAACACCATATATTTT. It is translated as CASSEQVYSGNTIYF.

This clone was picked up a small number of times. The rearrangement links TRBV11-2 to TRBJ2-4; 7 nucleotides agree with TRBD1. The J segment lost 2 bases and the V segment lost 4 bases, leaving 8 bases of the junction unmatched. This CDR3 is built from 16 residues. Germline V gene data show CDR1 as SGHAT and CDR2 as FQNNGV. CDR3 sequence: CASSSLDRMSKNIQYF. The CDR3 DNA reads TGTGCCAGCAGCTCTTTGGACAGGATGTCCAAAAACATTCAGTACTTC.

The chain couples TRBV11-2 to TRBJ2-7; 8 positions agree with TRBD1. Trimming cost V 10 bases and J 2 bases; bases outside gene matches: 7. The germline CDR1 and CDR2 sequences are SGHAT and FQNNGV. The CDR3 loop spans 13 amino acids. CDR3 region: CATRDRLTYEQYF. The CDR3 bases are TGTGCCACTAGGGACAGGCTTACCTACGAGCAGTACTTC.

The sample holds a few counts of this clone. The chain joins TRBV6-5 to TRBJ2-7; a possible D gene is TRBD1 (5 bases). CDR1 is MNHEY, CDR2 SVGAGI, per germline. Between the trimmed V and J ends, which lost 7 bases and 2 bases, there was a span of 15 bases. The CDR3 consists of 14 residues. CDR3 nucleotides: TGTGCCAGCATCGACGCCAGGGCTCCCTACGAGCAGTACTTC. Its translation is CASIDARAPYEQYF.